The 27 T cell receptor beta chains listed next were all sequenced from one sample in a study of blood T cell repertoires in COVID-19. TCRdb keeps only in-frame clones here, not all; method: immunoSEQ multiplex PCR. This table has 50,000 to 60,000 clones, about 83% appearing once. Sequenced: peripheral blood. The origin of the receptors is a man aged 40-50 years with acute or convalescent COVID-19.

V and J are TRBV3-1 (or the pseudogene TRBV3-2) and TRBJ2-1, with a tentative D call TRBD2 (6 bases). Germline V gene lookup returns CDR1 LGHDT and CDR2 YNNKEL (reference sequence). This CDR3 is 14 amino acids long. With 4 bases removed from V and 1 base from J, the gap between germline ends came to 8 bases. CDR3 sequence: CASSRDSSYNEQFF. CDR3 nucleotides: TGTGCCAGCAGCCGGGACTCATCCTACAATGAGCAGTTCTTC.

The genes are TRBV3-1 (or the pseudogene TRBV3-2) and TRBJ2-7; 13 bases map to TRBD2. The CDR3 covers 16 residues. V was clipped by 4 bases and J by 3 bases; unmatched bases: 6. Germline loops: CDR1 LGHDT, CDR2 YNNKEL (reference sequence). CDR3 in amino acids: CASSPRTSGSVYEQYF. As DNA, the CDR3 is TGTGCCAGCAGCCCCCGGACTAGCGGGAGTGTCTACGAGCAGTACTTC.

The chain has TRBV6-5 and TRBJ1-6; 10 nucleotides agree with TRBD1. There are 15 residues in the CDR3. CDR1 is MNHEY, CDR2 SVGAGI, per germline. With V trimmed by 7 bases and J by 6 bases, 6 bases remained unmatched. The CDR3 sequence is CASTGQGERNSPLHF. Here the CDR3 DNA reads TGTGCCAGCACCGGACAGGGGGAGCGTAATTCACCCCTCCACTTT.

The V call is TRBV19, the J call TRBJ1-6; D is uncertain. V shed 8 bases and J shed 8 bases, with 19 bases lying between them. This CDR3 contains 15 residues. Germline V gene sequence: CDR1 LNHDA, CDR2 SQIVND (reference sequence). CDR3 amino acids: CASARSYAADSPLHF. The DNA for the CDR3 is TGTGCCAGTGCCCGAAGCTATGCGGCGGATTCACCCCTCCACTTT.

The chain employs TRBV15 and TRBJ2-1; D perhaps matches TRBD2 (5 bases). Germline CDR1 is LNHNV and CDR2 is YYDKDF (reference sequence). The CDR3 is 15 residues long. The V end lost 0 bases, the J end lost 8 bases, and 14 bases lay between the germline ends. The CDR3 sequence: CATSRDRSVEDEQFF. CDR3 nucleotide sequence: TGTGCCACCAGCAGAGATAGGTCGGTGGAGGATGAGCAGTTCTTC. The full variable domain, with the rest looked up from reference TRBV15 and TRBJ2-1, is DAMVIQNPRYQVTQFGKPVTLSCSQTLNHNVMYWYQQKSSQAPKLLFHYYDKDFNNEADTPDNFQSRRPNTSFCFLDIRSPGLGDTAMYLCATSRDRSVEDEQFFGPGTRLTVL.

The genes are TRBV18 and TRBJ1-1; possibly TRBD1 for D (6 bases). Germline V gene lookup returns CDR1 KGHSH and CDR2 LQKENI. This CDR3 contains 13 residues. V was cut by 4 bases and J by 2 bases, with 8 bases left in between. CDR3: CASSRTDNTEAFF. CDR3 nucleotides: TGTGCCAGCTCACGGACAGACAACACTGAAGCTTTCTTT.

In this sample, this clone is medium-sized. The chain has TRBV7-9 and TRBJ1-2, with D possibly being TRBD1 (6 bases). V lost 2 bases and J lost 5, with 18 bases in between. This CDR3 contains 16 residues. CDR1 is SEHNR, CDR2 FQNEAQ, per germline (reference sequence). The CDR3 coding sequence is TGTGCCAGCAGCTTAAGTGACATGGACAGTGTTTATGGCTACACCTTC. Protein sequence: CASSLSDMDSVYGYTF. The variable domain in full, with the rest retrieved from reference TRBV7-9 and TRBJ1-2, is DTGVSQNPRHKITKRGQNVTFRCDPISEHNRLYWYRQTLGQGPEFLTYFQNEAQLEKSRLLSDRFSAERPKGSFSTLEIQRTEQGDSAMYLCASSLSDMDSVYGYTFGSGTRLTVV.

The V gene is TRBV6-1, the J gene TRBJ2-3; a possible D gene is TRBD1 (6 bases). This CDR3 has 15 amino acids. Germline V gives CDR1 MNHNS, CDR2 SASEGT. Deletions cut 5 bases from V and 4 bases from J, with 16 bases between. The chain's CDR3 is CASSFTTGTADTQYF. Here the CDR3 DNA reads TGTGCCAGCAGTTTCACCACAGGGACCGCAGATACGCAGTATTTT.

This rearrangement joins TRBV29-1 to TRBJ2-2; 8 nucleotides align to TRBD1. Germline V gene sequence: CDR1 SQVTM, CDR2 ANQGSEA. V was pared by 6 bases and J by 4 bases, with 1 base of the junction left unmatched. The CDR3 is 12 amino acids. The CDR3 DNA reads as TGCAGCGTGGGACAGGCCACCGGGGAGCTGTTTTTT. Protein product: CSVGQATGELFF.

V usage is TRBV6-5 and J usage is TRBJ1-2; D perhaps matches TRBD1 (6 bases). Trimming took off 5 bases at V and 2 bases at J, with 15 bases between the two ends. Germline values: CDR1 MNHEY, CDR2 SVGAGI. The CDR3 is made up of 15 amino acids. The CDR3 DNA sequence: TGTGCCAGCAGTCGTAGCCAAACAGGGAACTATGGCTACACCTTC. Protein: CASSRSQTGNYGYTF.

This chain joins TRBV27 and TRBJ1-4; 8 bases agree with TRBD1. This CDR3 has 14 amino acids. V shed 3 bases, J shed 8 bases, and the junction held 5 bases outside the gene matches. Germline V CDR1 and CDR2: MNHEY, SMNVEV (reference sequence). The CDR3 DNA is TGTGCCAGCAGTTTGGACAGGGATGGCGAAAAACTGTTTTTT. Translated: CASSLDRDGEKLFF.

This clone was observed a few times. The CDR3 sequence: CASSSTSGIYNEQFF. The CDR3 DNA sequence: TGTGCCAGCAGCTCGACTAGCGGGATTTACAATGAGCAGTTCTTC. The chain is built from TRBV7-2 and TRBJ2-1; 11 positions match TRBD2. V lost 4 bases to trimming and J lost 4 bases; unmatched junction nucleotides: 3. The CDR3 runs to 15 residues. CDR1 is SGHTA, CDR2 FQGNSA, per germline.

V usage is TRBV6-2 or TRBV6-3 and J usage is TRBJ2-1, with D perhaps TRBD2 (5 bases). The CDR3 has 15 residues. Per the germline V gene, CDR1 is MNHEY and CDR2 is SVGEGT. The V end lost 0 bases, the J end lost 8 bases, and 14 bases lay between the germline ends. CDR3 loop: CASSYSMDRRYEQFF. The CDR3, as DNA: TGTGCCAGCAGTTACTCGATGGACCGGAGGTATGAGCAGTTCTTC.

This sequence joins TRBV29-1 and TRBJ2-3, with D possibly being TRBD2 (5 bases). V shed 4 bases and J shed 1 base, with 9 bases lying between them. This CDR3 region has 13 residues. Germline assignment: CDR1 SQVTM and CDR2 ANQGSEA. The CDR3 DNA reads TGCAGCGTTGCCGGAGGAGGCACAGATACGCAGTATTTT. This codes for CSVAGGGTDTQYF.

The CDR3 reads CASSYSPGQGNTIYF. The DNA of the CDR3 is TGTGCCAGCAGTTACTCCCCGGGACAAGGAAACACCATATATTTT. The chain couples TRBV6-5 to TRBJ1-3, with D maybe TRBD1 (6 bases). This CDR3 spans 15 amino acids. Between the trimmed V and J ends, which lost 0 bases and 4 bases, there was a span of 10 bases. Germline V CDR1 and CDR2: MNHEY, SVGAGI.

J is TRBJ2-1 and V is TRBV15, with 13 bases aligning to TRBD2. CDR3 length: 17 amino acids. Trimming took 1 base from V and 7 from J; bases not matched to a gene: 7. Germline CDR1 is LNHNV and CDR2 is YYDKDF (reference sequence). The CDR3 DNA reads as TGTGCCACCAGCAGAGGTAGACTAGCGGGAGGCAATAATGAGCAGTTCTTC. It specifies CATSRGRLAGGNNEQFF.

The chain joins TRBV5-1 to TRBJ2-2; 12 bases are shared with TRBD1. The CDR3 has 17 residues. CDR1 and CDR2 from the germline V gene are SGHRS and YFSETQ. J was trimmed by 3 bases and V by 0 bases; bases with no gene match: 3. CDR3 sequence (DNA): TGCGCCAGCAGCTTGGTAGGGACAGGGGGCGACACCGGGGAGCTGTTTTTT. Protein product: CASSLVGTGGDTGELFF.

This clone was observed a handful of times. CDR3 bases: TGTGCCAGCAACCACAGGGAAGGGTATGGCTACACCTTC. This codes for CASNHREGYGYTF. The chain links TRBV7-9 to TRBJ1-2; D is possibly TRBD1 (6 bases). V lost 7 bases and J lost 5, with 14 bases in between. The CDR3 spans 13 residues. Germline V gene data show CDR1 as SEHNR and CDR2 as FQNEAQ (reference sequence).

In this sample, this clone turned up a few times. The chain links TRBV18 to TRBJ2-1, with D perhaps matching TRBD2 (6 bases). The CDR3 totals 15 residues. The germline V gene has CDR1 KGHSH and CDR2 LQKENI. Trimming removed 3 bases at V and 5 bases at J, with 14 bases between. Written as DNA, the CDR3 is TGTGCCAGCTCACCGCAGAGGGGAGGAAACAATGAGCAGTTCTTC. It yields the protein CASSPQRGGNNEQFF.

The CDR3 nucleotides read TGTGCCAGCATACAGGGGGACGGCAATCAGCCCCAGCATTTT. Translating it yields CASIQGDGNQPQHF. The chain has TRBV6-5 and TRBJ1-5, with 8 bases aligning to TRBD1. The CDR3 is 14 amino acids. The germline V gene encodes CDR1 MNHEY and CDR2 SVGAGI. V trimming: 7 bases; J trimming: 2 bases; junction bases outside the gene matches: 4.

This clone was counted between two and nine times. The rearrangement joins TRBV10-3 to TRBJ2-2, with 7 bases fitting TRBD1. After removal of 6 bases from V and 0 bases from J, the junction contained 13 bases not matched to a gene. Looked up from germline, CDR1 is ENHRY and CDR2 is SYGVKD. This CDR3 has 18 amino acids. This CDR3 is CAISETNFGTANTGELFF. The DNA for the CDR3 is TGTGCCATCAGCGAGACCAACTTCGGGACAGCGAACACCGGGGAGCTGTTTTTT.

This chain links TRBV4-1 with TRBJ2-1; D possibly corresponds to TRBD1 (5 bases). Trimming cost V 1 base and J 8 bases, with 15 bases left between them. Germline loops: CDR1 MGHRA, CDR2 YSYEKL. The length of the CDR3 is 15 residues. This chain's CDR3 is CASSQGQGDIYEQFF. CDR3 nucleotides: TGCGCCAGCAGCCAAGGCCAAGGGGATATTTATGAGCAGTTCTTC.

CDR3 in DNA: TGTGCCAGCAGCACCATACAGGGTTTCTATGGCTACACCTTC. This codes for CASSTIQGFYGYTF. The chain uses TRBV7-2 and TRBJ1-2, with TRBD1 as a possible D gene (6 bases). This CDR3 is 14 amino acids long. V lost 5 bases, J lost 4 bases, and 14 bases lay in between. From germline, CDR1 is SGHTA and CDR2 FQGNSA.

The chain recombines TRBV5-1 with TRBJ2-7, with a tentative D call TRBD1 (7 bases). This CDR3 is 15 amino acids long. The V gene lost 2 bases and the J gene lost 2 bases, with 14 bases spanning the gap. The V gene's germline CDR1 is SGHRS and CDR2 YFSETQ. CDR3 sequence (DNA): TGCGCCAGCAGCTTTCGGCGGGACAGCCCCTACGAGCAGTACGTC. This codes for CASSFRRDSPYEQYV.

The rearrangement uses TRBV5-5 and TRBJ1-5, with TRBD1 matching over 8 bases. V lost 1 base to trimming and J lost 5 bases; unmatched junction nucleotides: 2. Germline-derived CDR1 and CDR2 are SGHKS and YYEKEE (reference sequence). This CDR3 has 14 amino acids. The CDR3 loop is CASSLTGGDQPQHF. The CDR3 DNA follows: TGTGCCAGCAGCTTGACAGGGGGAGATCAGCCCCAGCATTTT.

The chain is built from TRBV2 and TRBJ2-2; 8 bases fit TRBD1. V trimming: 8 bases; J trimming: 4 bases; junction bases outside the gene matches: 12. CDR1 and CDR2 (germline): SNHLY, FYNNEI. The CDR3 spans 16 residues. The CDR3 sequence: CASRKLGQGGTGELFF. The CDR3 DNA follows: TGTGCCAGCCGAAAGCTCGGACAGGGTGGCACCGGGGAGCTGTTTTTT.

The V and J genes are TRBV10-2 and TRBJ1-2, with D possibly TRBD1 on 5 matching bases. CDR3 length: 13 residues. V lost 5 bases and J 4 bases, leaving 11 bases between the germline ends. Germline assignment: CDR1 WSHSY and CDR2 SAAADI. This CDR3 is CASSPDRTYGYTF. In nucleotides, the CDR3 is TGCGCCAGCAGTCCCGACAGAACCTATGGCTACACCTTC.